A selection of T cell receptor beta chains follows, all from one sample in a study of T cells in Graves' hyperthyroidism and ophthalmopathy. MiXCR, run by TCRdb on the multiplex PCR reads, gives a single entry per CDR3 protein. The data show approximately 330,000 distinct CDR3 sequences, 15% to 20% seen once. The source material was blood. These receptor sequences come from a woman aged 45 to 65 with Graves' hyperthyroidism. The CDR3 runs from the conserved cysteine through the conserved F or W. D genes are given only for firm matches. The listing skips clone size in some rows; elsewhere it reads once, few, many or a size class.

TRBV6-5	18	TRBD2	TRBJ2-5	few	TGTGCCAGCAGTTACTCTACTAGCGGGGGCCGGGACCAAGAGACCCAGTACTTC	CASSYSTSGGRDQETQYF
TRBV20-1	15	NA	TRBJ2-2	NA	TGCAGTGCTAGTGATCGACAGCCGAACACCGGGGAGCTGTTTTTT	CSASDRQPNTGELFF
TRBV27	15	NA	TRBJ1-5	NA	TGTGCCAGCAGAATGACAGTGTATAGCAATCAGCCCCAGCATTTT	CASRMTVYSNQPQHF
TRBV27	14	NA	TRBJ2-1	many	TGTGCCAGCAGTTTAGAAGCGGCCTACAATGAGCAGTTCTTC	CASSLEAAYNEQFF
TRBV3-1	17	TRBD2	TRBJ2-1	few	TGTGCCAGCAGCAACCCGGGACTAGCAAGCTCCTACAATGAGCAGTTCTTC	CASSNPGLASSYNEQFF
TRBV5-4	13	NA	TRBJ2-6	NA	TGTGCCAGCAGCTTGCTCGCCACCAACGTCCTGACTTTC	CASSLLATNVLTF
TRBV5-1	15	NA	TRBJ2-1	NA	TGCGCCAGCAGCTTAACAGTATCCCGGATTAATGAGCAGTTCTTC	CASSLTVSRINEQFF
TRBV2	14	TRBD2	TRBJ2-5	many	TGTGCCAGCAGATCTAGCGGGGGGGAGGAGACCCAGTACTTC	CASRSSGGEETQYF
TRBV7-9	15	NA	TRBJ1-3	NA	TGTGCCAGCAGCTTACAGGGAAGCTCTGGAAACACCATATATTTT	CASSLQGSSGNTIYF
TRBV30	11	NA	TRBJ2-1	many	TGTGCCTCTACGGGCTACAATGAGCAGTTCTTC	CASTGYNEQFF
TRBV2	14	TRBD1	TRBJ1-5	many	TGTGCCAGCACCTTGGACAGGGGGCCTCAGCCCCAGCATTTT	CASTLDRGPQPQHF
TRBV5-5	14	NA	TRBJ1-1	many	TGTGCCAGCAGCCTCAGGGCGGTGGGCACTGAAGCTTTCTTT	CASSLRAVGTEAFF
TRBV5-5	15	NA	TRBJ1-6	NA	TGTGCCAGCAGCTCGGCCCACTCCTATAATTCACCCCTCCACTTT	CASSSAHSYNSPLHF
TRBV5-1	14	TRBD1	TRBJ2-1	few	TGCGCCAGCAGCTTGGGGGGACAGAACAATGAGCAGTTCTTC	CASSLGGQNNEQFF
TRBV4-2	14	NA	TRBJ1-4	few	TGTGCCAGCAGCCAGCCGGAGGGCAGTGGAAAACTGTTTTTT	CASSQPEGSGKLFF
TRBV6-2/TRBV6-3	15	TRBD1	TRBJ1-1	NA	TGTGCCAGCAGTTACTCGGGACAGCCGAACACTGAAGCTTTCTTT	CASSYSGQPNTEAFF
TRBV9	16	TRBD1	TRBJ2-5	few	TGTGCCAGCAGCGTAGGTCAACAGGGGGCCGAAGAGACCCAGTACTTC	CASSVGQQGAEETQYF
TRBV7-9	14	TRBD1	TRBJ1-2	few	TGTGCCAGCACCCCATTTGGGACAGGGGGTGGCTACACCTTC	CASTPFGTGGGYTF
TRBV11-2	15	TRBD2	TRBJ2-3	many	TGTGCCAGCAGCTTTGGCGGGAGTCTGACAGATACGCAGTATTTT	CASSFGGSLTDTQYF
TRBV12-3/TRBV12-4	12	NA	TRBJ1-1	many	TGTGCCAGCAGTTCTGTGAACACTGAAGCTTTCTTT	CASSSVNTEAFF
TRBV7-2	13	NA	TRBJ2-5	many	TGTGCCAGCAGCACCCGGGCCAAAGAGACCCAGTACTTC	CASSTRAKETQYF
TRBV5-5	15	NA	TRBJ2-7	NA	TGTGCCAGCAGCTTGGTGCTCGGCAGGGTTGGCGAGCAGTACTTC	CASSLVLGRVGEQYF
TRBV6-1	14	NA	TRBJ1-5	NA	TGTGCCAGCATCGGCACAGCCAACTATCAGCCCCAGCATTTT	CASIGTANYQPQHF
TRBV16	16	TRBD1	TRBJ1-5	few	TGTGCCAGCAGCCAAATAAAAACAGGGGAGGAACAGCCCCAGCATTTT	CASSQIKTGEEQPQHF
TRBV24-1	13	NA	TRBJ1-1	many	TGTGCCACCAGTGAAGGACCGAACACTGAAGCTTTCTTT	CATSEGPNTEAFF
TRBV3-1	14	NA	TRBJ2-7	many	TGTGCCAGCAGTCGTACTCAGGGCTTCGACGAGCAGTACTTC	CASSRTQGFDEQYF
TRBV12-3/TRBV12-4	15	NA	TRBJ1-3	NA	TGTGCCAGCAGTTTGCGGCGCGTCTCTGGAAACACCATATATTTT	CASSLRRVSGNTIYF
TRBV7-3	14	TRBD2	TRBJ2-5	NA	TGTGCCAGCAGCGTGACTAGCGGACAAGAGACCCAGTACTTC	CASSVTSGQETQYF
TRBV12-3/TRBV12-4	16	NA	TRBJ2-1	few	TGTGCCAGCAGGTCGGCGGACTCGGACAGAGACAATGAGCAGTTCTTC	CASRSADSDRDNEQFF
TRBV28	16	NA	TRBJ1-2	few	TGTGCCAGCAACACAAGGTCATCAGGGGAAGGCGATGGCTACACCTTC	CASNTRSSGEGDGYTF
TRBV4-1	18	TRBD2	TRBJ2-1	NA	TGCGCCAGCAGCCAAGATGGGACTAGCGACGGACGGAACAATGAGCAGTTCTTC	CASSQDGTSDGRNNEQFF
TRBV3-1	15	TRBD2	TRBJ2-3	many	TGTGCCAGCAGCCAAGATAGCGGGAGTCCAGATACGCAGTATTTT	CASSQDSGSPDTQYF
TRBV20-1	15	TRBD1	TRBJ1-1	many	TGCAGTGCTTGCCCGACAGGGGAGGTATGGACTGAAGCTTTCTTT	CSACPTGEVWTEAFF
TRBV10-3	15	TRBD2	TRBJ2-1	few	TGTGCCATCAGTGAGAATAGCGGGGGATCCAATGAGCAGTTCTTC	CAISENSGGSNEQFF
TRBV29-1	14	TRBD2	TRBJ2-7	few	TGCAGCGTCGCCCTGACTAGCGACTCCTACGAGCAGTACTTC	CSVALTSDSYEQYF
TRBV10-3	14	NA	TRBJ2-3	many	TGTGCCATCAGATTGACGGAAAGCACAGATACGCAGTATTTT	CAIRLTESTDTQYF
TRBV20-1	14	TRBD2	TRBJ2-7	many	TGCAGTGCCCACCGTGGCGGGAGGGCCTACGAGCAGTACTTC	CSAHRGGRAYEQYF
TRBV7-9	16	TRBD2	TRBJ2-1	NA	TGTGCCAGCAGCAACCCGGGACTAGCGGGATTCAATGAGCAGTTCTTC	CASSNPGLAGFNEQFF
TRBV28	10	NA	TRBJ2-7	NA	TGTGCCAGCAGTTTAAAAGAGCAGTACTTC	CASSLKEQYF
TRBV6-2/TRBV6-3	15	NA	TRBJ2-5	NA	TGTGCCAGCAGACCTACAGGGATTGGATCAGAGACCCAGTACTTC	CASRPTGIGSETQYF
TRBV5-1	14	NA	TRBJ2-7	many	TGCGCCAGCAGCTTGGTAGTACAGGATGACGAGCAGTACTTC	CASSLVVQDDEQYF
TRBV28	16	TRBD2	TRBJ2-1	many	TGTGCCAGCAGCCCCGCCTTCGCGGGAGCTTACAATGAGCAGTTCTTC	CASSPAFAGAYNEQFF
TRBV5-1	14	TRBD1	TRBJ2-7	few	TGCGCCAGCAGCCAGACAGGGGTCAAGTACGAGCAGTACTTC	CASSQTGVKYEQYF
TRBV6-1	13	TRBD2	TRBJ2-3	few	TGTGCCAGCATCAGCGGGGGAGGGAATACGCAGTATTTT	CASISGGGNTQYF
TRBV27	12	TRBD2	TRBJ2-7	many	TGTGCCAGCGGGCGGGAGAAGGTCGAGCAGTACTTC	CASGREKVEQYF
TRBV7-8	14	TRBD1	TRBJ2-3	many	TGTGCCAGCAGCTGGGGACAGGGGGTAGATACGCAGTATTTT	CASSWGQGVDTQYF